This T cell receptor beta chain comes out of a study of shared clonotypes between healthy human individuals. Negatively enriched CD4+ T cells were divided by CD45RA into naive and memory. The CDR3 consists of 15 residues. V lost 0 bases, J lost 0 bases, and 6 bases lay in between. Germline assignment: CDR1 SGHRS and CDR2 YFSETQ. The assay was run at deep level. Using immunoSEQ multiplex PCR, the repertoire was profiled, and TCRdb retains in-frame clones only, with some absent. The sample lists 2,500,000 or so clones, roughly nine tenths occurring once. In its sample, this clone was seen once. In the same sample, other DNA sequences code for this CDR3.

This TCR was sampled from a man younger than 30 in good health. V is TRBV5-1 and J is TRBJ1-4; unclear D gene. The material sequenced was naive CD4+ T cells sorted from blood. Subset: CD45RA+ positively selected. In DNA form, the CDR3 reads TGCGCCAGCAGCTTGGAAGGAGCAACTAATGAAAAACTGTTTTTT. This gives the protein CASSLEGATNEKLFF.